This entry is about one T cell receptor beta chain. The data derive from a study of tumor-infiltrating lymphocytes in oesophageal squamous cell carcinoma. TCRdb called the PCR reads again in MiXCR, with one record for every CDR3 protein. In the table there are more than 15,000 distinct CDR3 sequences, 39% of which are singletons. CDR3 size: 17 residues. The V and J ends lost 0 bases and 6 bases respectively, with 17 bases between them. Germline assignment: CDR1 SGHAT and CDR2 FQNNGV. The chain carries TRBV11-2 and TRBJ2-2; D may correspond to TRBD1 or TRBD2 (6 bases each). The receptor comes from a male donor with esophageal squamous cell carcinoma. The sample was esophageal tumor tissue. CDR3 bases: TGTGCCAGCAGCTTAGATCGTCGGGGGTCAGGGGCCGGGGAGCTGTTTTTT. Translation: CASSLDRRGSGAGELFF. The full variable domain, with the rest looked up from reference TRBV11-2 and TRBJ2-2, is EAGVAQSPRYKIIEKRQSVAFWCNPISGHATLYWYQQILGQGPKLLIQFQNNGVVDDSQLPKDRFSAERLKGVDSTLKIQPAKLEDSAVYLCASSLDRRGSGAGELFFGEGSRLTVL.